What follows is one T cell receptor beta chain and its context. Antigen specificity is unknown. Germline V gives CDR1 SGHRS, CDR2 YFSETQ. V shed 3 bases and J shed 12 bases, with 13 bases lying between them. CDR3 length: 12 residues. Staff drew 9 to 10 milliliters of peripheral blood from each donor. PBMCs, at least 7 million per sample, were isolated. The data originate from a study of blood T cells in healthy people across ages. The second PCR ran roughly 6 to 11 cycles with a sample-barcoded 5' primer and J-beta primers. Each cDNA molecule was tagged by a template-switch adaptor that had 12 random nucleotides. TCRdb reprocessed the 5' RACE reads via MiXCR and lists one record per CDR3 protein. Of about 800,000 distinct CDR3 sequences in the sample, roughly 60% were seen once. Regarding the study as a whole: Naive T cell percentage by flow cytometry tracked strongly with beta diversity.

The receptor was derived from a man aged 25 to 45 in good health. The J gene is TRBJ2-1, the V gene TRBV5-1; D assignment may be TRBD1 or TRBD2 (5 bases each). Sample: blood. CDR3: CASSSDGTGQFF. Here the CDR3 DNA reads TGCGCCAGCAGCTCTGACGGGACCGGGCAGTTCTTC.